The rows below give T cell receptor beta chains drawn from one sample of a study of control samples from healthy donors and cancer patients. Assay: immunoSEQ multiplex PCR; the TCRdb copy retains only in-frame clones and omits some. The sample shows about 190,000 clones, roughly nine tenths of them seen only once. The sample consisted of blood. These receptors came from a man aged 25-45 years in good health. Each CDR3 is given with its conserved first and last residue. A D gene is named only where the DNA matches it firmly. A clone size is listed for some rows: how often the clone was seen (once, few, many), or a class if it is expanded.

v_call: TRBV7-8
d_call: TRBD1
clone_size: NA
cdr3_length: 15
j_call: TRBJ2-1
cdr3_nt: TGTGCCAGCAGCAAGGACAGGGGGGGGTACAATGAGCAGTTCTTC
cdr3_aa: CASSKDRGGYNEQFF

v_call: TRBV5-1
d_call: TRBD1
clone_size: once
cdr3_length: 14
j_call: TRBJ1-4
cdr3_nt: TGCGCCAGCCGCCGGGCAGGGGGACTTGAAAAACTGTTTTTT
cdr3_aa: CASRRAGGLEKLFF

v_call: TRBV11-2
d_call: NA
clone_size: NA
cdr3_length: 13
j_call: TRBJ1-2
cdr3_nt: TGTGCCAGCAGCTTAGGACATATGGGGGGCTACACCTTC
cdr3_aa: CASSLGHMGGYTF

v_call: TRBV5-1
d_call: NA
clone_size: NA
cdr3_length: 14
j_call: TRBJ1-1
cdr3_nt: TGCGCCAGCAGCCTATCAGGGGAGAACACTGAAGCTTTCTTT
cdr3_aa: CASSLSGENTEAFF

v_call: TRBV6-5
d_call: NA
clone_size: NA
cdr3_length: 13
j_call: TRBJ1-2
cdr3_nt: TGTGCCAGCAGTTACGCCTCTGTCTATGGCTACACCTTC
cdr3_aa: CASSYASVYGYTF

v_call: TRBV29-1
d_call: NA
clone_size: NA
cdr3_length: 13
j_call: TRBJ2-1
cdr3_nt: TGCAGTGGGGGAGGGGGCTCCTACAATGAGCAGTTCTTC
cdr3_aa: CSGGGGSYNEQFF

v_call: TRBV6-5
d_call: TRBD2
clone_size: NA
cdr3_length: 15
j_call: TRBJ2-3
cdr3_nt: TGTGCCAGCACCTCGGGACTAGTCGGGACAGATACGCAGTATTTT
cdr3_aa: CASTSGLVGTDTQYF

v_call: TRBV11-2
d_call: TRBD1
clone_size: NA
cdr3_length: 14
j_call: TRBJ1-1
cdr3_nt: TGTGCCAGCAGCTTACAGACAGGGGGCACTGAAGCTTTCTTT
cdr3_aa: CASSLQTGGTEAFF

v_call: TRBV19
d_call: TRBD1
clone_size: few
cdr3_length: 15
j_call: TRBJ2-3
cdr3_nt: TGTGCCAGCTCATTCGACAGGGAGCGAGCAGATACGCAGTATTTT
cdr3_aa: CASSFDRERADTQYF

v_call: TRBV9
d_call: NA
clone_size: NA
cdr3_length: 14
j_call: TRBJ1-2
cdr3_nt: TGTGCCAGCAGCGTACGTACAGCCGAAGGTGGCTACACCTTC
cdr3_aa: CASSVRTAEGGYTF

v_call: TRBV7-8
d_call: TRBD1
clone_size: once
cdr3_length: 16
j_call: TRBJ1-4
cdr3_nt: TGTGCCAGCAGCTTAGGTGGACAGGGGTTTAATGAAAAACTGTTTTTT
cdr3_aa: CASSLGGQGFNEKLFF

v_call: TRBV18
d_call: NA
clone_size: NA
cdr3_length: 16
j_call: TRBJ2-3
cdr3_nt: TGTGCCAGCTCACCAAGAGGCCTCGGGATCCCAGATACGCAGTATTTT
cdr3_aa: CASSPRGLGIPDTQYF

v_call: TRBV30
d_call: NA
clone_size: NA
cdr3_length: 13
j_call: TRBJ1-6
cdr3_nt: TGTGCCTGGAGCGAGACACCCTTAACACCCCTCCACTTT
cdr3_aa: CAWSETPLTPLHF

v_call: TRBV7-3
d_call: TRBD1
clone_size: NA
cdr3_length: 14
j_call: TRBJ1-2
cdr3_nt: TGTGCCAGCAGGTCAGCCCGGACAGGGAATGGCTACACCTTC
cdr3_aa: CASRSARTGNGYTF

v_call: TRBV24-1
d_call: TRBD1
clone_size: NA
cdr3_length: 19
j_call: TRBJ2-5
cdr3_nt: TGTGCCACCAGTGATTTGAGGGGCTTGGACAGGGGGTCCAGGGAGACCCAGTACTTC
cdr3_aa: CATSDLRGLDRGSRETQYF

v_call: TRBV29-1
d_call: TRBD1
clone_size: NA
cdr3_length: 14
j_call: TRBJ1-4
cdr3_nt: TGCAGCGGGGGAATGGGACAGCTGAATGAAAAACTGTTTTTT
cdr3_aa: CSGGMGQLNEKLFF

v_call: TRBV6-2/TRBV6-3
d_call: NA
clone_size: NA
cdr3_length: 14
j_call: TRBJ2-7
cdr3_nt: TGTGCCAGCAGTTATTGGACAGTACCCTACGAGCAGTACTTC
cdr3_aa: CASSYWTVPYEQYF

v_call: TRBV9
d_call: TRBD2
clone_size: NA
cdr3_length: 18
j_call: TRBJ2-3
cdr3_nt: TGTGCCAGCAGCTCCCACCCCGGACTAGCGGGGGGCACAGATACGCAGTATTTT
cdr3_aa: CASSSHPGLAGGTDTQYF

v_call: TRBV7-9
d_call: NA
clone_size: NA
cdr3_length: 16
j_call: TRBJ2-1
cdr3_nt: TGTGCCAGCAGAACCCGGGACGGGAGCTCCTACAATGAGCAGTTCTTC
cdr3_aa: CASRTRDGSSYNEQFF

v_call: TRBV5-1
d_call: TRBD1
clone_size: NA
cdr3_length: 18
j_call: TRBJ2-7
cdr3_nt: TGCGCCAGCAGCTTCCTCCAGATTCGACAGGGGTTCTCGTACGAGCAGTACTTC
cdr3_aa: CASSFLQIRQGFSYEQYF

v_call: TRBV4-1
d_call: NA
clone_size: NA
cdr3_length: 14
j_call: TRBJ1-1
cdr3_nt: TGCGCCAGCAGTCAGTGGTCGGGGAACACTGAAGCTTTCTTT
cdr3_aa: CASSQWSGNTEAFF

v_call: TRBV11-2
d_call: TRBD2
clone_size: NA
cdr3_length: 16
j_call: TRBJ2-1
cdr3_nt: TGTGCCAGCGCCCCAGCCGGGACTAGCTCCTACAATGAGCAGTTCTTC
cdr3_aa: CASAPAGTSSYNEQFF

v_call: TRBV7-9
d_call: TRBD1
clone_size: NA
cdr3_length: 14
j_call: TRBJ1-2
cdr3_nt: TGTGCCAGCAGCTTGGACAGGGGAGGAGGTGGCTACACCTTC
cdr3_aa: CASSLDRGGGGYTF

v_call: TRBV28
d_call: NA
clone_size: NA
cdr3_length: 16
j_call: TRBJ1-4
cdr3_nt: TGTGCCAGCAGTTTGGGGGGGGTTACAACTAATGAAAAACTGTTTTTT
cdr3_aa: CASSLGGVTTNEKLFF

v_call: TRBV18
d_call: NA
clone_size: few
cdr3_length: 13
j_call: TRBJ1-1
cdr3_nt: TGTGCCAGCTCCACGGCGAGGGACACTGAAGCTTTCTTT
cdr3_aa: CASSTARDTEAFF

v_call: TRBV11-2
d_call: NA
clone_size: NA
cdr3_length: 14
j_call: TRBJ1-1
cdr3_nt: TGTGCCAGCAGTCGATTCCGGGACGGCACTGAAGCTTTCTTT
cdr3_aa: CASSRFRDGTEAFF

v_call: TRBV27
d_call: NA
clone_size: NA
cdr3_length: 14
j_call: TRBJ1-1
cdr3_nt: TGTGCCAGCACAGCCCGAACAGGGTTCACTGAAGCTTTCTTT
cdr3_aa: CASTARTGFTEAFF

v_call: TRBV7-8
d_call: NA
clone_size: NA
cdr3_length: 16
j_call: TRBJ1-5
cdr3_nt: TGTGCCAGCAGCCCCCGACCCAGAACCAACCATCAGCCCCAGCATTTT
cdr3_aa: CASSPRPRTNHQPQHF

v_call: TRBV6-1
d_call: TRBD2
clone_size: NA
cdr3_length: 19
j_call: TRBJ2-2
cdr3_nt: TGTGCCAGCAGTGAAGCGGGGACTAGCGGGGGGGCAGGCACCGGGGAGCTGTTTTTT
cdr3_aa: CASSEAGTSGGAGTGELFF

v_call: TRBV12-3/TRBV12-4
d_call: NA
clone_size: once
cdr3_length: 13
j_call: TRBJ1-1
cdr3_nt: TGTGCCAGCAGTTTAATGTCAGGGTTCGAAACTTTCTTT
cdr3_aa: CASSLMSGFETFF

v_call: TRBV10-3
d_call: NA
clone_size: NA
cdr3_length: 14
j_call: TRBJ2-4
cdr3_nt: TGTGCCACGGCCAGGGGTGCGGGCAAAAACATTCAGTACTTC
cdr3_aa: CATARGAGKNIQYF

v_call: TRBV13
d_call: TRBD1
clone_size: NA
cdr3_length: 16
j_call: TRBJ1-4
cdr3_nt: TGTGCCAGCAGCTTAGGGGCCAGGGGGCGCGATGAAAAACTGTTTTTT
cdr3_aa: CASSLGARGRDEKLFF

v_call: TRBV2
d_call: NA
clone_size: NA
cdr3_length: 14
j_call: TRBJ1-1
cdr3_nt: TGTGCCAGCACCACCCCGTTAGAGAACACTGAAGCTTTCTTT
cdr3_aa: CASTTPLENTEAFF

v_call: TRBV6-6
d_call: NA
clone_size: NA
cdr3_length: 15
j_call: TRBJ2-1
cdr3_nt: TGTGCCAGCAGTTACGCCGGGGACCCCTACAATGAGCAGTTCTTC
cdr3_aa: CASSYAGDPYNEQFF

v_call: TRBV29-1
d_call: NA
clone_size: NA
cdr3_length: 15
j_call: TRBJ2-5
cdr3_nt: TGCAGCGTTATGGATGGCGGGACGGCCCAAGAGACCCAGTACTTC
cdr3_aa: CSVMDGGTAQETQYF

v_call: TRBV19
d_call: NA
clone_size: NA
cdr3_length: 17
j_call: TRBJ2-7
cdr3_nt: TGTGCCAGTAGTATAGATCTGAGGCAGGGATTCTACTACGAGCAGTACTTC
cdr3_aa: CASSIDLRQGFYYEQYF

v_call: TRBV29-1
d_call: TRBD1
clone_size: once
cdr3_length: 16
j_call: TRBJ1-2
cdr3_nt: TGCAGCGTTGAAGGATCCAAAGGACAGGGCAACTATGGCTACACCTTC
cdr3_aa: CSVEGSKGQGNYGYTF

v_call: TRBV24-1
d_call: TRBD2
clone_size: NA
cdr3_length: 15
j_call: TRBJ2-3
cdr3_nt: TGTGCCACCAGTGTCCTGACTAGCGGAGGAGATACGCAGTATTTT
cdr3_aa: CATSVLTSGGDTQYF

v_call: TRBV18
d_call: NA
clone_size: few
cdr3_length: 13
j_call: TRBJ1-1
cdr3_nt: TGTGCCAGCTCACCCCCGCGAGGGACGGCAGCTTTCTTT
cdr3_aa: CASSPPRGTAAFF

v_call: TRBV11-2
d_call: TRBD1
clone_size: NA
cdr3_length: 18
j_call: TRBJ1-3
cdr3_nt: TGTGCCAGCAGCTTAGGATTTGGACAGGGAGTGGCTGGAAACACCATATATTTT
cdr3_aa: CASSLGFGQGVAGNTIYF

v_call: TRBV4-2
d_call: NA
clone_size: few
cdr3_length: 18
j_call: TRBJ2-3
cdr3_nt: TGTGCCAGCAGCCTACAAGAAGTCACTCGGGGGAGCACAGATACGCAGTATTTT
cdr3_aa: CASSLQEVTRGSTDTQYF

v_call: TRBV6-1
d_call: TRBD1
clone_size: NA
cdr3_length: 16
j_call: TRBJ2-3
cdr3_nt: TGTGCCAGCAGTGAAGCGCCTGACAGGGCCACAGATACGCAGTATTTT
cdr3_aa: CASSEAPDRATDTQYF

v_call: TRBV23-1
d_call: NA
clone_size: once
cdr3_length: 12
j_call: TRBJ1-3
cdr3_nt: TGCGCCAGCAGTCAATCCTGGAACACCATATATTTT
cdr3_aa: CASSQSWNTIYF

v_call: TRBV2
d_call: NA
clone_size: NA
cdr3_length: 13
j_call: TRBJ1-1
cdr3_nt: TGTGCCAGCAGTAGGCAGTTGAACACTGAAGCTTTCTTT
cdr3_aa: CASSRQLNTEAFF

v_call: TRBV6-5
d_call: NA
clone_size: NA
cdr3_length: 13
j_call: TRBJ2-3
cdr3_nt: TGTGCCAGCAGTTACGCCGGGGTTGATACGCAGTATTTT
cdr3_aa: CASSYAGVDTQYF

v_call: TRBV19
d_call: TRBD1
clone_size: NA
cdr3_length: 13
j_call: TRBJ1-6
cdr3_nt: TGTGCCAGTAGTATGGACAGGAATTCACCCCTCCACTTT
cdr3_aa: CASSMDRNSPLHF

v_call: TRBV19
d_call: NA
clone_size: NA
cdr3_length: 13
j_call: TRBJ2-7
cdr3_nt: TGTGCCAGTAGTATAGGCAACTCCTACGAGCAGTACTTC
cdr3_aa: CASSIGNSYEQYF

v_call: TRBV4-2
d_call: NA
clone_size: NA
cdr3_length: 15
j_call: TRBJ1-3
cdr3_nt: TGTGCCAGCAGCCACGAGAAGGGAGTTGGAAACACCATATATTTT
cdr3_aa: CASSHEKGVGNTIYF

v_call: TRBV5-1
d_call: NA
clone_size: NA
cdr3_length: 14
j_call: TRBJ2-4
cdr3_nt: TGCGCCAGCAGCTCTCGGGCAGCGGAAAACATTCAGTACTTC
cdr3_aa: CASSSRAAENIQYF